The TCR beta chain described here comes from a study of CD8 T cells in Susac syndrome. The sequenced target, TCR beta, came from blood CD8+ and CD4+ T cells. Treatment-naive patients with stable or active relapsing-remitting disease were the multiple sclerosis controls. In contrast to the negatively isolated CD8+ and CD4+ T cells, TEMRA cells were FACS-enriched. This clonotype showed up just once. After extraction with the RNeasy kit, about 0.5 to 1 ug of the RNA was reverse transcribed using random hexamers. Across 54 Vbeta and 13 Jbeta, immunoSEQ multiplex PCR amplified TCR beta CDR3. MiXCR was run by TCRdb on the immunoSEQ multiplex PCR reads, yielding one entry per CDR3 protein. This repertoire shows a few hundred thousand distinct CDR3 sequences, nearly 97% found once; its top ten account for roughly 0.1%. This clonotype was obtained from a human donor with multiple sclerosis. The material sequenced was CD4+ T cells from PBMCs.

This CDR3 reads CASSLTGGENQPQHF. DNA for the CDR3: TGTGCCAGCAGTTTGACAGGGGGCGAAAATCAGCCCCAGCATTTT. This chain uses TRBV12-3 or TRBV12-4 with TRBJ1-5; TRBD1 aligns across 10 bases. After removal of 3 bases from V and 4 bases from J, the junction contained 3 bases not matched to a gene. The CDR3 runs 15 residues.